One and the same sample provided the 17 T cell receptor beta chains below, sequenced in a study of blood T cell repertoires in COVID-19. Repertoires were generated with immunoSEQ multiplex PCR, while TCRdb's copy carries only in-frame clones and drops some. The sample contains more than 75,000 clones, 70% to 90% of which appear only once. What was sequenced was peripheral blood. All receptors come from a woman aged 70-85 years with acute or convalescent COVID-19.

This chain's CDR3 is CASSQRDLSSGNTIYF. The CDR3, as DNA: TGTGCCAGCAGCCAAAGGGACTTAAGCTCTGGAAACACCATATATTTT. The chain carries TRBV3-1 (or the pseudogene TRBV3-2) and TRBJ1-3, with a possible D match to TRBD1 (5 bases). The germline V gene has CDR1 LGHDT and CDR2 YNNKEL (reference sequence). The CDR3 consists of 16 residues. V was clipped by 2 bases and J by 0 bases, with 11 bases between them.

The chain uses TRBV15 and TRBJ2-5; TRBD2 aligns across 7 bases. The germline V gene encodes CDR1 LNHNV and CDR2 YYDKDF (reference sequence). CDR3 length: 14 amino acids. Losses at the gene ends were 3 bases for V and 0 bases for J; bases not matched to a gene: 1. CDR3 residues: CATSRGGNQETQYF. The CDR3 DNA reads as TGTGCCACCAGCAGGGGAGGGAACCAAGAGACCCAGTACTTC. The full variable domain, in which reference TRBV15 and TRBJ2-5 provide the parts outside the CDR3, is DAMVIQNPRYQVTQFGKPVTLSCSQTLNHNVMYWYQQKSSQAPKLLFHYYDKDFNNEADTPDNFQSRRPNTSFCFLDIRSPGLGDTAMYLCATSRGGNQETQYFGPGTRLLVL.

J is TRBJ1-2 and V is TRBV9; 8 bases map to TRBD1. Germline V gives CDR1 SGDLS, CDR2 YYNGEE. J was trimmed by 3 bases and V by 3 bases; bases with no gene match: 7. The CDR3 is 15 residues long. This CDR3 reads CASSGPPGQDYGYTF. CDR3 nucleotide sequence: TGTGCCAGCAGCGGCCCACCGGGACAGGACTATGGCTACACCTTC.

The V call is TRBV20-1, the J call TRBJ1-5; D is unresolved. The CDR3 is 15 amino acids. Germline V gene data show CDR1 as DFQATT and CDR2 as SNEGSKA (reference sequence). Trimming took 3 bases from V and 3 from J, leaving 15 bases between them. The chain's CDR3 is CSASKGPGYNQPQHF. The CDR3 DNA follows: TGCAGTGCTAGTAAAGGTCCGGGGTACAATCAGCCCCAGCATTTT.

The chain is built from TRBV5-1 and TRBJ2-5, with 8 bases identical to TRBD1. CDR3 length: 14 amino acids. V dropped 4 bases and J dropped 5; count of bases not matched to a gene: 7. Germline CDR1 is SGHRS and CDR2 is YFSETQ. The CDR3 region is CASSPTGEWETQYF. CDR3 DNA: TGCGCCAGCAGCCCGACAGGGGAGTGGGAGACCCAGTACTTC.

The V gene is TRBV6-6, the J gene TRBJ2-7, with D perhaps matching TRBD2 (6 bases). From germline, CDR1 is MNHNY and CDR2 SVGAGI (reference sequence). V lost 8 bases and J 0 bases, leaving 14 bases between the germline ends. There are 14 residues in the CDR3. CDR3 coding DNA: TGTGCCAGCGGGCGGGGTTTAAGCTCCTACGAGCAGTACGTC. Translated, it gives CASGRGLSSYEQYV.

This chain uses TRBV18 with TRBJ2-3, with no clear D. The CDR3 is made up of 15 amino acids. CDR1 KGHSH and CDR2 LQKENI come from the germline V gene. Deletions cut 3 bases from V and 0 bases from J, with 10 bases between. CDR3 in DNA: TGTGCCAGCTCACCTTCCAGTAAGAGCACAGATACGCAGTATTTT. Translation: CASSPSSKSTDTQYF.

The chain is built from TRBV3-1 (or the pseudogene TRBV3-2) and TRBJ2-3, with 11 bases identical to TRBD1. This CDR3 spans 17 amino acids. With V trimmed by 1 base and J by 4 bases, 7 bases remained unmatched. The V gene's germline CDR1 is LGHDT and CDR2 YNNKEL (reference sequence). The CDR3 sequence is CASSQAEGQGDADTQYF. CDR3 DNA sequence: TGTGCCAGCAGCCAAGCCGAGGGACAGGGGGATGCAGATACGCAGTATTTT.

This clone was detected only once. V gene TRBV6-5 combines with J gene TRBJ1-6; TRBD1 is a possible D gene (5 bases). There are 14 residues in the CDR3. V was pared by 6 bases and J by 5 bases, with 11 bases between. In germline, CDR1 is MNHEY, CDR2 SVGAGI. DNA for the CDR3: TGTGCCAGCAGCGGGACGGGGGATAATTCACCCCTCCACTTT. Its protein product is CASSGTGDNSPLHF.

In its sample, this clone is medium-sized. V is TRBV5-4 and J is TRBJ2-5, with 7 bases aligning to TRBD1. Germline loops: CDR1 SGHNT, CDR2 YYREEE (reference sequence). V lost 5 bases to trimming and J lost 3 bases; unmatched junction nucleotides: 4. The CDR3 runs to 13 residues. CDR3 residues: CASSTGEEETQYF. In nucleotides, the CDR3 is TGTGCCAGCAGTACAGGGGAAGAAGAGACCCAGTACTTC.

The chain uses TRBV5-6 and TRBJ1-2; 7 bases map to TRBD1. After removal of 4 bases from V and 5 bases from J, the junction contained 11 bases not matched to a gene. This CDR3 has 15 amino acids. CDR1 and CDR2 from the germline V gene are SGHDT and YYEEEE. This chain's CDR3 is CASSLGPGQPYGYTF. The DNA of the CDR3 is TGTGCCAGCAGCCTCGGACCGGGACAGCCATATGGCTACACCTTC.

This sequence joins TRBV29-1 and TRBJ1-2; the match to TRBD1 covers 7 bases. The germline V gene has CDR1 SQVTM and CDR2 ANQGSEA. The CDR3 runs to 15 residues. The V gene end was trimmed by 3 bases and the J gene end by 2 bases; junction bases not matched to a gene: 9. The CDR3 loop is CSVDVNRGPNYGYTF. DNA of the CDR3: TGCAGCGTTGATGTGAACAGGGGACCCAACTATGGCTACACCTTC.

This clone was recorded a few times. The chain uses TRBV4-1 and TRBJ2-1; TRBD2 matches at 10 bases. Trimming removed 2 bases from V and 7 bases from J; junction bases left unmatched: 14. From germline, CDR1 is MGHRA and CDR2 YSYEKL. The CDR3 is 18 residues long. The DNA for the CDR3 is TGCGCCAGCAGCCAAAACCCCTTGGGTAGCGGGAGGACAAATGAGCAGTTCTTC. Translated, it gives CASSQNPLGSGRTNEQFF.

The gene calls are TRBV5-6 and TRBJ1-1, with 8 bases aligning to TRBD1. The CDR3 loop spans 12 amino acids. Germline V lookup: CDR1 SGHDT, CDR2 YYEEEE. Trimming took 4 bases from V and 11 from J; bases not matched to a gene: 7. Here the CDR3 DNA reads TGTGCCAGCAGCCCTGACAGGGGAGGCGCTTTCTTT. It yields the protein CASSPDRGGAFF.

The rearrangement uses TRBV9 and TRBJ1-1, with 7 bases fitting TRBD1. The V gene end was trimmed by 4 bases and the J gene end by 4 bases; junction bases not matched to a gene: 7. CDR3 size: 14 residues. Germline-derived CDR1 and CDR2 are SGDLS and YYNGEE. This chain's CDR3 is CASSPRQGGTEAFF. The CDR3, as DNA: TGTGCCAGCAGCCCTCGACAGGGAGGCACTGAAGCTTTCTTT.

The rearrangement uses TRBV11-2 and TRBJ2-5, with D tentatively TRBD2 (5 bases). The ends were cut back, 3 bases at V and 8 bases at J, with 13 bases in the middle. Germline V gene data show CDR1 as SGHAT and CDR2 as FQNNGV. There are 13 residues in the CDR3. CDR3 loop: CASSFEGRTTQYF. Written as DNA, the CDR3 is TGTGCCAGCAGCTTCGAGGGCCGTACAACCCAGTACTTC. Full variable domain (outside the CDR3, taken from reference TRBV11-2 and TRBJ2-5): EAGVAQSPRYKIIEKRQSVAFWCNPISGHATLYWYQQILGQGPKLLIQFQNNGVVDDSQLPKDRFSAERLKGVDSTLKIQPAKLEDSAVYLCASSFEGRTTQYFGPGTRLLVL.

J is TRBJ2-1 and V is TRBV5-1; a weak D match, TRBD1 (5 bases). CDR3 length: 15 residues. V was trimmed by 0 bases and J by 5 bases, leaving 12 bases between them. In germline, CDR1 is SGHRS, CDR2 YFSETQ. The CDR3 loop reads CASSLVVDSNNEQFF. The DNA for the CDR3 is TGCGCCAGCAGCTTGGTTGTTGACAGTAACAATGAGCAGTTCTTC.